These 13 T cell receptor beta chains were sequenced from one sample in a study of CD8 T cells in ankylosing spondylitis. TCRdb used MiXCR to reprocess the 5' RACE reads, holding one entry per CDR3 protein. Here the sample spans roughly 300,000 distinct CDR3 sequences, 7.5% to 9% being singletons. These receptors have no known antigen. Whole-study results and caveats: Blood from ankylosing spondylitis patients appeared to carry a characteristic eight-variant TCR beta motif.

The sequenced sample consisted of blood, either unsorted or a sorted T cell fraction (not recorded which). These receptors all come from a male donor with ankylosing spondylitis.

Turning to this clonotype: It may be a read error: a sequence one base away is much more abundant. CDR3 loop: CASSQFSYEQYF. The CDR3 nucleotides read TGCGCCAGCAGCCAGTTCTCCTACGAGCAGTACTTC. V gene TRBV4-1 combines with J gene TRBJ2-7, with no clear D. The CDR3 length is 12 residues. Trimming shortened V by 3 bases and J by 0 bases, and 3 bases separated the two germline ends. Germline V gene sequence: CDR1 MGHRA, CDR2 YSYEKL.

This sequence joins TRBV20-1 and TRBJ2-7; D not certain. This CDR3 is built from 12 residues. With 5 bases removed from V and 3 bases from J, the gap between germline ends came to 11 bases. Germline V gene lookup returns CDR1 DFQATT and CDR2 SNEGSKA (reference sequence). In DNA form, the CDR3 reads TGCAGTGCTCTGAGTCGGGTCTACGAGCAGTACTTC. Amino acids: CSALSRVYEQYF.

This clonotype has just a few counts. The chain recombines TRBV4-3 with TRBJ2-3; TRBD2 aligns across 8 bases. Germline values: CDR1 LGHNA, CDR2 YSLEER. The CDR3 totals 17 residues. V lost 4 bases, J lost 8 bases, and 17 bases stayed unmatched. The CDR3 reads CASSPFHREGGSSTQYF. The CDR3, as DNA: TGCGCCAGCAGCCCATTCCATCGGGAGGGGGGATCTAGTACGCAGTATTTT.

This clonotype was recorded a few times. This sequence joins TRBV9 and TRBJ2-1, with D possibly being TRBD2 (8 bases). Trimming cost V 3 bases and J 0 bases, with 19 bases left between them. Germline V lookup: CDR1 SGDLS, CDR2 YYNGEE. The CDR3 covers 18 residues. The CDR3 nucleotides are TGTGCCAGCAGCGCCCGAGGGGGCGGGAGGAGCTCCTACAATGAGCAGTTCTTC. It codes for CASSARGGGRSSYNEQFF.

Ten or more counts support this clonotype. The V and J genes are TRBV7-9 and TRBJ2-7; 10 bases line up with TRBD1. The junction had 6 bases not matched to a gene; V was cut back by 0 bases and J by 7 bases. Germline CDR1 is SEHNR and CDR2 is FQNEAQ (reference sequence). The CDR3 spans 15 residues. This chain's CDR3 is CASSLAGQGRGEQYF. CDR3 nucleotide sequence: TGTGCCAGCAGCTTAGCGGGACAGGGGAGGGGAGAGCAGTACTTC.

The chain recombines TRBV5-1 with TRBJ2-7; no firm D call. This CDR3 contains 13 residues. V was shortened by 0 bases and J by 5 bases, with 9 bases between the two germline ends. CDR1 is SGHRS, CDR2 YFSETQ, per germline. The chain's CDR3 is CASSLGPENEQYF. CDR3 sequence (DNA): TGCGCCAGCAGCTTGGGGCCCGAGAACGAGCAGTACTTC.

V and J are TRBV5-1 and TRBJ2-2; 7 bases line up with TRBD2. From germline, CDR1 is SGHRS and CDR2 YFSETQ. The CDR3 is 16 amino acids. The trim removed 0 bases at V and 1 base at J, leaving 3 bases unmatched. The CDR3 spells CASSLGRGRNTGELFF. The CDR3 bases are TGCGCCAGCAGCTTGGGGCGCGGGAGGAACACCGGGGAGCTGTTTTTT.

This chain links TRBV20-1 with TRBJ2-3; 11 nucleotides match TRBD2. Germline CDR1 reads DFQATT; CDR2 reads SNEGSKA (reference sequence). CDR3 length: 15 amino acids. V dropped 6 bases and J dropped 2; count of bases not matched to a gene: 7. The CDR3: CSAGTSGRVTDTQYF. CDR3 nucleotide sequence: TGCAGTGCCGGAACTAGCGGGAGAGTCACAGATACGCAGTATTTT.

V is TRBV9 and J is TRBJ2-5; D might be TRBD2 (5 bases). CDR1 and CDR2 from the germline V gene are SGDLS and YYNGEE. This CDR3 spans 14 amino acids. The V end lost 6 bases, the J end lost 5 bases, and 17 bases lay between the germline ends. CDR3 protein: CASTTSPGMETQYF. DNA for the CDR3: TGTGCCAGCACCACCTCTCCCGGGATGGAGACCCAGTACTTC.

The rearrangement joins TRBV11-2 to TRBJ2-1; 8 nucleotides agree with TRBD2. CDR1 is SGHAT, CDR2 FQNNGV, per germline. This CDR3 has 15 residues. The ends lost 5 bases at V and 0 bases at J; junction bases unmatched: 3. The chain's CDR3 is CASSTGGLSYNEQFF. The DNA of the CDR3 is TGTGCCAGCAGCACGGGGGGGCTCTCCTACAATGAGCAGTTCTTC.

This clonotype was seen only a few times. The genes are TRBV28 and TRBJ2-7, with TRBD1 identical over 7 bases. Trimming cost V 4 bases and J 4 bases; bases outside gene matches: 10. CDR1 is MDHEN and CDR2 is SYDVKM in the germline V gene. The CDR3 is 15 amino acids. The CDR3 DNA reads as TGTGCCAGCAGTTCACCGACAGGGATGGGGTACGAGCAGTACTTC. Amino acids: CASSSPTGMGYEQYF.

This clonotype showed up just a few times. The rearrangement joins TRBV21-1 to TRBJ1-4; the DNA was not compared with TRBD1, the D call given in the table. TRBV21-1 is designated a pseudogene. The CDR3 extends over 18 amino acids. The CDR3 sequence is CASSKAGTGGDFNEKLFF. In DNA, the CDR3 is TGTGCCAGCAGCAAAGCGGGGACAGGGGGCGATTTTAATGAAAAACTGTTTTTT.

This clonotype appeared a few times. This rearrangement joins TRBV5-1 to TRBJ2-5; 7 bases line up with TRBD2. With 6 bases clipped from V and 4 bases from J, the junction kept 9 bases outside the gene matches. The CDR3 extends over 14 amino acids. Looked up from germline, CDR1 is SGHRS and CDR2 is YFSETQ. DNA for the CDR3: TGCGCCAGCACTTGGGCGGGAGAAGGAGAGACCCAGTACTTC. This codes for CASTWAGEGETQYF.